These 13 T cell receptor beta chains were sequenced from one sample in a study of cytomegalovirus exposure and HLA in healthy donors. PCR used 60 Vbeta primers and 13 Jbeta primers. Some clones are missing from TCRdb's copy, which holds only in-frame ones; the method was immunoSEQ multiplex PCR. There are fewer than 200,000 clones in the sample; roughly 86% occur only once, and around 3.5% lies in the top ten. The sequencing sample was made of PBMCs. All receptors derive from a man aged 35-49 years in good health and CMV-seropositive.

The CDR3 bases are TGTGCCAGCAGCTTCCCGGGGCTAGCGGGGCCCACCGACGGGCAGTATTTT. This translates into CASSFPGLAGPTDGQYF. The rearrangement joins TRBV7-9 to TRBJ2-3; 9 bases align to TRBD2. The length of the CDR3 is 17 residues. J lost 11 bases, V lost 3 bases, and 18 bases had no gene match. Germline V lookup: CDR1 SEHNR, CDR2 FQNEAQ (reference sequence).

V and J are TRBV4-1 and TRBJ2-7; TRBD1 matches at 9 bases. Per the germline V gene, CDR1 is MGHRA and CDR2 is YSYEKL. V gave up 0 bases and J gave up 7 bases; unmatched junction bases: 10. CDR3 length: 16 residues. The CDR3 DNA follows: TGCGCCAGCAGCCAAGAAAGTGGGACAGGGTTGGAGGAGCAGTACTTC. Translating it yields CASSQESGTGLEEQYF.

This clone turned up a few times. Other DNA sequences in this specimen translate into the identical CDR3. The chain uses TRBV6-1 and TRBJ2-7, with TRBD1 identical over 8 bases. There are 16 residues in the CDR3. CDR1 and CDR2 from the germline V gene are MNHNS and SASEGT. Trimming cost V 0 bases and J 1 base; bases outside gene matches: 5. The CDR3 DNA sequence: TGTGCCAGCAGTGAAGCGCTTGGACAGGGATCCTACGAGCAGTACTTC. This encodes CASSEALGQGSYEQYF.

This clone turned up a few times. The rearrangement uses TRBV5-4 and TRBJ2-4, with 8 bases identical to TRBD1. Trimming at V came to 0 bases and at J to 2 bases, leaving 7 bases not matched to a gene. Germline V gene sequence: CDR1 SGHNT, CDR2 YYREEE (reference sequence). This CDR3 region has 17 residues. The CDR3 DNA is TGTGCCAGCAGCTTGGGTGCAGGGGGCCTAACCAAAAACATTCAGTACTTC. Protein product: CASSLGAGGLTKNIQYF.

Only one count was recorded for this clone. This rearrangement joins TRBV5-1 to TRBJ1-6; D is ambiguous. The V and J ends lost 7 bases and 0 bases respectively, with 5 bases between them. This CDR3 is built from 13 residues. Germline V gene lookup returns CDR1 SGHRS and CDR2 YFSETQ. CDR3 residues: CASGSSYNSPLHF. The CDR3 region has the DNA TGCGCCAGCGGGAGCTCCTATAATTCACCCCTCCACTTT.

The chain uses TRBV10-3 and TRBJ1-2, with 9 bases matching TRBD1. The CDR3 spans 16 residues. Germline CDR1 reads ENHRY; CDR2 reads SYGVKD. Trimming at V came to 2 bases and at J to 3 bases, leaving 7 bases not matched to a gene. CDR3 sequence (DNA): TGTGCCATCAGTGAGGGACAGGGGAAGGGGGACTATGGCTACACCTTC. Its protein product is CAISEGQGKGDYGYTF.

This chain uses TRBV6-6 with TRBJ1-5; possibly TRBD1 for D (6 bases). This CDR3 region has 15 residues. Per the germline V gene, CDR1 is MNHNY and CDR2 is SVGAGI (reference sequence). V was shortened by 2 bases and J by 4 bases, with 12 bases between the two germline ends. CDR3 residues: CASSYGGAPNQPQHF. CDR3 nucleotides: TGTGCCAGCAGTTACGGGGGGGCGCCGAATCAGCCCCAGCATTTT.

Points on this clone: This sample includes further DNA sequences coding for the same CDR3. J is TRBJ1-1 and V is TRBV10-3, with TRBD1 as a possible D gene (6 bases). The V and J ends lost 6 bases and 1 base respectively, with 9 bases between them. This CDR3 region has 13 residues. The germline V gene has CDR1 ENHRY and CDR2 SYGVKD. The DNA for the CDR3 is TGTGCCATCAGCCCGGGACAGAACACTGAAGCTTTCTTT. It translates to CAISPGQNTEAFF.

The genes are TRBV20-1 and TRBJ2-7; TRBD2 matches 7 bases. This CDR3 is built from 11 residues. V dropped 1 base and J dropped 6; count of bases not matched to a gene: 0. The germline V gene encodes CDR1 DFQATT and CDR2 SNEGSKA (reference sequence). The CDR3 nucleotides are TGCAGTGCTAGAGGGGAGGGCGAGCAGTACTTC. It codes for CSARGEGEQYF.

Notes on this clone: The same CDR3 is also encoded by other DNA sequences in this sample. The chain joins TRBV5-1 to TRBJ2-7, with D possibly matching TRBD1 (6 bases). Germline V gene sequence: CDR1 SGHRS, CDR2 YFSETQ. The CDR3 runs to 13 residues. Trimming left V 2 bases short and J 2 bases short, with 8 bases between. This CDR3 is CASSLQGTYEQYF. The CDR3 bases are TGCGCCAGCAGCTTACAGGGTACCTACGAGCAGTACTTC.

DNA for the CDR3: TGTGCCAGCAGCCAAGACAGGAACACTGAAGCTTTCTTT. It specifies CASSQDRNTEAFF. The J gene is TRBJ1-1, the V gene TRBV7-2, with D maybe TRBD1 (5 bases). This CDR3 spans 13 amino acids. The germline gives CDR1 SGHTA, CDR2 FQGNSA. The ends were cut back, 5 bases at V and 1 base at J, with 8 bases in the middle. The full variable domain, with the rest looked up from reference TRBV7-2 and TRBJ1-1, is GAGVSQSPSNKVTEKGKDVELRCDPISGHTALYWYRQSLGQGLEFLIYFQGNSAPDKSGLPSDRFSAERTGGSVSTLTIQRTQQEDSAVYLCASSQDRNTEAFFGQGTRLTVV.

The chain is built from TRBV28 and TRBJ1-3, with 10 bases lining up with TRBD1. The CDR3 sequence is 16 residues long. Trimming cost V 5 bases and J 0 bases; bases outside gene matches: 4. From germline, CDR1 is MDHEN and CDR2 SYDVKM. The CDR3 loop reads CASSRDRGYSGNTIYF. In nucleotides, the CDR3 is TGTGCCAGCAGTCGGGACAGGGGCTACTCTGGAAACACCATATATTTT. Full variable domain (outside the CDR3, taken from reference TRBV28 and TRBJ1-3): DVKVTQSSRYLVKRTGEKVFLECVQDMDHENMFWYRQDPGLGLRLIYFSYDVKMKEKGDIPEGYSVSREKKERFSLILESASTNQTSMYLCASSRDRGYSGNTIYFGEGSWLTVV.

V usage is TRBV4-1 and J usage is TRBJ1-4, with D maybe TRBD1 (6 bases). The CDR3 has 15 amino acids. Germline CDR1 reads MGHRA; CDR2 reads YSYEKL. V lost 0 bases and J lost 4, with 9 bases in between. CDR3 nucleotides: TGCGCCAGCAGCCAAGAGGACAGCCTTAATGAAAAACTGTTTTTT. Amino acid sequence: CASSQEDSLNEKLFF.